The clone carrying this T cell receptor beta chain came up many times. One end of the junction fails to match germline, which may point to a read error. The record originates from a study of blood T cells in healthy people across ages. The CDR3 consists of 14 residues. In germline, CDR1 is MNHEY, CDR2 SMNVEV (reference sequence). Researchers isolated at least 6 million PBMCs per sample. Together with a sample-barcoded 5' primer, a J-beta primer mix was included in a second PCR lasting about 6 to 11 cycles. TCRdb re-called the 5' RACE reads with MiXCR, one entry per CDR3 protein. The sample comprises 780,000 or so distinct CDR3 sequences, about 53% of which are singletons, and approximately 40% rests with the top ten.

The sample was blood. V gene TRBV27 combines with J gene TRBJ2-7; D perhaps matches TRBD2 (7 bases). The clonotype was recovered from a man older than 75 in good health. CDR3 coding DNA: TGCGCCAGCAGCTTGCTGGGAGGGGGCTACGAGCAGTACTTC. Translated, it gives CASSLLGGGYEQYF.